The present entry profiles one TCR beta chain with its context. This sample stems from a study of identical twins. TCRdb re-called the 5' RACE reads through MiXCR, storing one row per CDR3 protein. There are more than 650,000 distinct CDR3 sequences in the sample; 5.5% to 6.5% occur only once, and 1.5% to 2% lies in the top ten. Per germline, CDR1 SGHRS and CDR2 YFSETQ. The length of the CDR3 is 15 residues. V was cut by 0 bases and J by 1 base, with 10 bases left in between. This TCR was recovered from a man younger than 35 in good health. The genes are TRBV5-1 and TRBJ1-1; D is possibly TRBD1 (6 bases). The sample consisted of naive T cells sorted from blood. The CDR3 DNA reads as TGCGCCAGCAGCTTGGGCGCGACAGGGAACACTGAAGCTTTCTTT. It is translated as CASSLGATGNTEAFF.